The 23 T cell receptor beta chains below all came from one sample that was sequenced in a study of blood T cell repertoires in COVID-19. The assay was immunoSEQ multiplex PCR, and TCRdb's table has in-frame clones only and misses some. The table records about 240,000 clones, about 80% of them present only once. Sequencing used peripheral blood. These receptors all come from a woman of 80 years or more with acute or convalescent COVID-19.

Remarks on this clone: Other DNA sequences within the sample encode an identical CDR3. The chain joins TRBV6-5 to TRBJ2-3; D unclear. Trimming took 2 bases from V and 1 from J, leaving 4 bases between them. The CDR3 runs 13 residues. Per the germline V gene, CDR1 is MNHEY and CDR2 is SVGAGI. The CDR3 sequence: CASSYPGTDTQYF. The CDR3 DNA is TGTGCCAGCAGTTACCCGGGCACAGATACGCAGTATTTT.

The rearrangement uses TRBV5-1 and TRBJ1-2; D not resolved. With 0 bases removed from V and 7 bases from J, the gap between germline ends came to 16 bases. The CDR3 totals 15 residues. Germline assignment: CDR1 SGHRS and CDR2 YFSETQ. CDR3 DNA: TGCGCCAGCAGCTTGGCCTTCGAGGTCGGCAGTGGCTACACCTTC. Translation gives CASSLAFEVGSGYTF.

The V and J genes are TRBV5-1 and TRBJ1-6; D unresolved. Germline CDR1 reads SGHRS; CDR2 reads YFSETQ. The CDR3 length is 14 residues. Trimming left V 4 bases short and J 3 bases short, with 8 bases between. The DNA for the CDR3 is TGCGCCAGCAGCCGAGAGGTCTATAATTCACCCCTCCACTTT. Translation gives CASSREVYNSPLHF.

The chain has TRBV5-1 and TRBJ2-2; 8 positions match TRBD1. The CDR3 has 15 residues. Germline-derived CDR1 and CDR2 are SGHRS and YFSETQ. Trimming at V came to 5 bases and at J to 1 base, leaving 4 bases not matched to a gene. CDR3 sequence (DNA): TGCGCCAGCAGGTCAGGGGGCCTGAACACCGGGGAGCTGTTTTTT. It yields the protein CASRSGGLNTGELFF.

This clone was recorded a few times. This rearrangement joins TRBV11-3 to TRBJ1-1, with D possibly being TRBD1 (5 bases). The germline CDR1 and CDR2 sequences are SGHNT and YENEEA. V was clipped by 8 bases and J by 4 bases, with 14 bases between them. The CDR3 is 13 amino acids. CDR3 sequence reads: CASSSGGATEAFF. Written as DNA, the CDR3 is TGTGCCAGCTCCTCGGGCGGGGCCACTGAAGCTTTCTTT.

V gene TRBV29-1 combines with J gene TRBJ1-5, with D possibly matching TRBD1 (6 bases). CDR1 SQVTM and CDR2 ANQGSEA come from the germline V gene. Trimming shortened V by 7 bases and J by 2 bases, and 9 bases separated the two germline ends. The CDR3 consists of 12 residues. CDR3 protein: CSARQGNQPQHF. CDR3 DNA sequence: TGCAGCGCCAGACAGGGCAATCAGCCCCAGCATTTT.

The chain is built from TRBV12-5 and TRBJ1-5, with TRBD1 matching over 7 bases. From germline, CDR1 is LGHNT and CDR2 FRNRAP. The CDR3 consists of 15 residues. With 4 bases clipped from V and 1 base from J, the junction kept 4 bases outside the gene matches. In DNA form, the CDR3 reads TGTGCTAGTGGTTCGACAGGGTTGAGCAATCAGCCCCAGCATTTT. Amino acid sequence: CASGSTGLSNQPQHF.

The gene calls are TRBV6-5 and TRBJ2-1; TRBD2 matches at 8 bases. Trimming at V came to 1 base and at J to 10 bases, leaving 6 bases not matched to a gene. In germline, CDR1 is MNHEY, CDR2 SVGAGI. The CDR3 sequence is 14 residues long. CDR3: CASSYLAGGREQFF. In DNA form, the CDR3 reads TGTGCCAGCAGTTACTTGGCGGGGGGTCGGGAGCAGTTCTTC.

The CDR3 nucleotides are TGTGCCAGCAGGGATCCGGGGAGGGCGTCTGAAGCTTTCTTT. As protein: CASRDPGRASEAFF. The chain recombines TRBV2 with TRBJ1-1, with D uncertain. The CDR3 covers 14 residues. CDR1 SNHLY and CDR2 FYNNEI come from the germline V gene. The ends were cut back, 6 bases at V and 6 bases at J, with 17 bases in the middle.

The CDR3 nucleotides read TGCGCCAGCAGCTGGGACAGATTGACCGGGGAGCTGTTTTTT. Protein: CASSWDRLTGELFF. This chain links TRBV5-1 with TRBJ2-2, with 7 bases fitting TRBD1. The CDR3 contains 14 residues. The ends lost 3 bases at V and 5 bases at J; junction bases unmatched: 4. Germline CDR1 reads SGHRS; CDR2 reads YFSETQ.

The genes are TRBV6-5 and TRBJ1-1, with a tentative D call TRBD1 (5 bases). This CDR3 has 15 amino acids. Germline-derived CDR1 and CDR2 are MNHEY and SVGAGI. V lost 6 bases and J 1 base, leaving 15 bases between the germline ends. The DNA of the CDR3 is TGTGCCAGCAGCCGAATTACGACAGCGAACACTGAAGCTTTCTTT. Protein product: CASSRITTANTEAFF.

The genes are TRBV6-6 and TRBJ1-1; TRBD1 might be the D (6 bases). The CDR3 runs to 14 residues. Germline CDR1 reads MNHNY; CDR2 reads SVGAGI (reference sequence). V was pared by 6 bases and J by 0 bases, with 11 bases between. CDR3 sequence: CASRNGQMNTEAFF. CDR3 DNA sequence: TGTGCCAGCAGGAATGGACAGATGAACACTGAAGCTTTCTTT.

This clone appeared once. This chain joins TRBV5-1 and TRBJ2-3, with D perhaps matching TRBD2 (5 bases). The CDR3 runs 17 residues. The germline V and J ends were trimmed by 0 bases and 2 bases, with 16 bases remaining between them. Germline values: CDR1 SGHRS, CDR2 YFSETQ. CDR3 sequence: CASSLAASSGFTDTQYF. The CDR3, as DNA: TGCGCCAGCAGCTTGGCAGCTAGCTCGGGTTTCACAGATACGCAGTATTTT.

The rearrangement joins TRBV2 to TRBJ1-4; 9 bases align to TRBD1. Germline V lookup: CDR1 SNHLY, CDR2 FYNNEI. After removal of 4 bases from V and 5 bases from J, the junction contained 5 bases not matched to a gene. This CDR3 is built from 15 residues. The CDR3 bases are TGTGCCAGCAGTGGATGGGACAGGGTAAATGAAAAACTGTTTTTT. Encoded protein: CASSGWDRVNEKLFF.

V is TRBV14 and J is TRBJ1-2; possible D gene TRBD1, 5 bases. CDR3 length: 14 residues. Between the trimmed V and J ends, which lost 4 bases and 7 bases, there was a span of 16 bases. Germline V gene lookup returns CDR1 SGHDN and CDR2 FVKESK. CDR3 sequence (DNA): TGTGCCAGCAGCCTATCACCCGGGGGTCCTGGCTACACCTTC. As protein: CASSLSPGGPGYTF.

In its sample, this clone was seen a few times. The chain recombines TRBV5-6 with TRBJ2-2, with 9 bases lining up with TRBD1. The CDR3 sequence is 15 residues long. The V gene's germline CDR1 is SGHDT and CDR2 YYEEEE. After removal of 1 base from V and 5 bases from J, the junction contained 3 bases not matched to a gene. CDR3 region: CASSLRGTGTGELFF. In DNA form, the CDR3 reads TGTGCCAGCAGCTTGCGCGGGACAGGGACCGGGGAGCTGTTTTTT.

This clone was counted between two and nine times. The chain employs TRBV12-3 or TRBV12-4 and TRBJ2-7, with D perhaps matching TRBD2 (6 bases). With 6 bases removed from V and 4 bases from J, the gap between germline ends came to 10 bases. This CDR3 is built from 12 residues. The CDR3 region is CASSETRYEQYF. The CDR3 DNA reads TGTGCCAGCAGCGAGACTAGGTACGAGCAGTACTTC.

The rearrangement uses TRBV13 and TRBJ2-3; a weak D match, TRBD2 (7 bases). Looked up from germline, CDR1 is PRHDT and CDR2 is FYEKMQ (reference sequence). The CDR3 sequence is 15 residues long. With 5 bases removed from V and 6 bases from J, the gap between germline ends came to 18 bases. The CDR3 DNA reads TGTGCCAGCAGCGGAGGCCGGGGGGCCGGGGATACGCAGTATTTT. Protein: CASSGGRGAGDTQYF.

V and J are TRBV12-3 or TRBV12-4 and TRBJ2-1; no clear D gene. The V gene lost 5 bases and the J gene lost 5 bases, with 4 bases spanning the gap. The CDR3 runs 11 residues. CDR3 loop: CASSPDNEQFF. The CDR3 nucleotides read TGTGCCAGCAGTCCTGACAATGAGCAGTTCTTC.

The chain links TRBV7-2 to TRBJ1-4, with 7 positions matching TRBD1. This CDR3 spans 15 amino acids. The V and J ends lost 5 bases and 5 bases, in that order; junction bases with no gene match: 8. CDR1 and CDR2 from the germline V gene are SGHTA and FQGNSA. The CDR3 region is CASSLLRGPNEKLFF. In DNA, the CDR3 is TGTGCCAGCAGCCTGCTTAGGGGGCCCAATGAAAAACTGTTTTTT.

The J gene is TRBJ1-2, the V gene TRBV28; D unresolved. Germline V gene lookup returns CDR1 MDHEN and CDR2 SYDVKM. The CDR3 totals 13 residues. Trimming took 7 bases from V and 8 from J, leaving 17 bases between them. The CDR3 here is CASNMGGLGGYTF. CDR3 nucleotide sequence: TGTGCCAGCAACATGGGAGGGCTCGGGGGCTACACCTTC.

J is TRBJ2-7 and V is TRBV5-4; 10 nucleotides match TRBD2. This CDR3 spans 14 amino acids. Trimming took 5 bases from V and 6 from J; bases not matched to a gene: 8. CDR1 is SGHNT and CDR2 is YYREEE in the germline V gene (reference sequence). CDR3 nucleotide sequence: TGTGCCAGCAGTCGAGCGGGGGGGCCGCTCGAGCAGTACTTC. Protein: CASSRAGGPLEQYF. The entire variable domain, with the rest obtained from reference TRBV5-4 and TRBJ2-7, is as follows: ETGVTQSPTHLIKTRGQQVTLRCSSQSGHNTVSWYQQALGQGPQFIFQYYREEENGRGNFPPRFSGLQFPNYSSELNVNALELDDSALYLCASSRAGGPLEQYFGPGTRLTVT.

J is TRBJ1-2 and V is TRBV4-1; D is perhaps TRBD1 (5 bases). CDR1 is MGHRA and CDR2 is YSYEKL in the germline V gene. The V gene lost 3 bases and the J gene lost 3 bases, with 11 bases spanning the gap. The CDR3 is made up of 14 amino acids. The CDR3 nucleotides read TGCGCCAGCAGCCAGCCCGACAGATACTATGGCTACACCTTC. Translation: CASSQPDRYYGYTF.